What follows is one T cell receptor beta chain and its context. There are 14 residues in the CDR3. V trimming: 7 bases; J trimming: 5 bases; junction bases outside the gene matches: 9. Germline CDR1 and CDR2: SNHLY and FYNNEI. These data come from a study of blood T cell repertoires in COVID-19. Study information: PBMCs, B-cell-depleted T cells, or T cells provided the cDNA or gDNA that made up the material.

TCRdb's copy holds only in-frame clones and misses some; the assay was immunoSEQ multiplex PCR. Here the sample spans some 260,000 clones, 70% to 90% being singletons. Sequenced material: peripheral blood. The chain employs TRBV2 and TRBJ2-5; 8 bases match TRBD1. This sequence originates from an elderly man with acute or convalescent COVID-19. CDR3 sequence reads: CASIPTGVVETQYF. CDR3 coding DNA: TGTGCCAGCATCCCGACAGGGGTAGTGGAGACCCAGTACTTC.